The entry below gives a single T cell receptor beta chain sequence along with its context. The source of the sample is a study of cytomegalovirus exposure and HLA in healthy donors. The primer mix had 60 Vbeta and 13 Jbeta primers. The protocol was immunoSEQ multiplex PCR, while the TCRdb copy is restricted to in-frame clones and leaves out a portion. This table holds roughly 140,000 clones, 70% to 80% found once. Germline V lookup: CDR1 LNHNV, CDR2 YYDKDF (reference sequence). V lost 1 base, J lost 2 bases, and 12 bases stayed unmatched. The length of the CDR3 is 20 residues. This receptor was taken from a woman younger than 30 in good health and CMV-seropositive. Sequencing used PBMCs. The rearrangement joins TRBV15 to TRBJ1-5; 12 bases map to TRBD1. The CDR3 is CATSRAVLGTGGAGNQPQHF. DNA for the CDR3: TGTGCCACCAGCAGAGCTGTGTTAGGGACAGGGGGCGCGGGCAATCAGCCCCAGCATTTT.